This TCR beta chain was identified during a study of cytotoxic CD8 clonotypes in ibrutinib-treated CLL (dated by TCRdb to the early 2020s). About the study as a whole: The cohort included around 15 treatment-naive and about a dozen relapsed/refractory patients; roughly 17 were IGHV unmutated. Responses were partial in approximately 24 patients and complete in 2; after median approximately 67 months follow-up, approximately 15 stayed in remission and 12 progressed. Response samples were taken after a median of approximately 12 months on treatment, ranging from about 6 to 36 months. Every remission and progressive disease sample was obtained while ibrutinib was still being received by the patients. An average of approximately 260,000 productive templates and 80,000 to 100,000 productive rearrangements was obtained per sample. Of the 90 or so people in the trial, around 26 had longitudinal samples available. Cryopreserved peripheral blood mononuclear cells were collected before treatment, at response, and at either disease progression or sustained remission.

What the research found in general, with its limitations: An increase in clonality was observed at ibrutinib response, with clonality remaining stable during sustained remission and falling back toward baseline at progression. Public clonotypes were rare and either shrank or stayed stable during treatment, and the rise in clonality at ibrutinib response reflected expansion of private clonotypes. Sustained-remission and progressing patients did not have matched sampling times, and lymph node repertoires were not examined. Baseline clonality exceeded that of age-matched healthy donors and correlated strongly with circulating CD8+ T-cell counts.

A MiSeq instrument was used for deep resolution sequencing, which targeted depths ranging from 1 in 1 million up to 1 in 200,000 T cells, with coverage averaging 10x for each clonotype. The immunoSEQ hsTCRB Kit was used to generate the TCR beta libraries. Per the source publication's procedure: Data were analyzed with ImmunoSEQ Data Assistant and ImmunoSEQ Analyzer, with V, D and J genes assigned per IMGT definitions. Clonality, which ranges from 0 to 1, was calculated by subtracting the normalized Shannon entropy of productive rearrangement frequencies from one. Public clonotype analysis was restricted to overrepresented clonotypes comprising at least 0.05% of each patient's repertoire. Approximately 13 age-matched healthy donor repertoires from immuneACCESS served as clonality controls. As stored in TCRdb, this immuneACCESS dataset retains in-frame rearrangements with V and J assigned. A fraction of the clones does not appear; measured against another copy, unresolved V genes explain less than half of the discrepancy, and the remainder lacks a known reason. V and J calls and clone size follow that table, whereas D and trimming were derived from the DNA. Counted in this sample were hundreds of thousands of clones; roughly 74% of them appeared once. The biggest ten clones account for 15% of the sample.

On this clone itself: Its antigen has not been determined. Within one base of it there is no much larger clone, and no base qualities were kept.

Germline trimming: 2 bases from V, 7 bases from J; junction bases outside gene matches: 10. The CDR3 sequence holds 15 residues, the cysteine and phenylalanine included. The entry retains the CDR3 DNA only, 45 bases that are in frame from base 1. The germline V gene provides CDR1 MGHDK and CDR2 SYGVNS. The meaning of the sample's time point label: approximately 2 years on ibrutinib. For TCR beta library preparation, 1.5 to 2 micrograms of genomic DNA were extracted from the cryopreserved PBMCs. Longitudinal blood samples from CLL patients on ibrutinib monotherapy were analyzed using high-throughput TCR beta sequencing. The patients took part in an open-label, single-center phase 2 trial of ibrutinib monotherapy.

The specimen comprised PBMCs, sampled after 24 months of ibrutinib treatment. The sequence derives from a human donor with chronic lymphocytic leukemia. The chain uses TRBV25-1 and TRBJ2-7, and 8 junction bases match TRBD1. The nucleotide sequence reads TGTGCCAGCAGTGAAGTCCAGGGGGCACCTGAAGAGCAGTACTTC. Translated, it gives CASSEVQGAPEEQYF.